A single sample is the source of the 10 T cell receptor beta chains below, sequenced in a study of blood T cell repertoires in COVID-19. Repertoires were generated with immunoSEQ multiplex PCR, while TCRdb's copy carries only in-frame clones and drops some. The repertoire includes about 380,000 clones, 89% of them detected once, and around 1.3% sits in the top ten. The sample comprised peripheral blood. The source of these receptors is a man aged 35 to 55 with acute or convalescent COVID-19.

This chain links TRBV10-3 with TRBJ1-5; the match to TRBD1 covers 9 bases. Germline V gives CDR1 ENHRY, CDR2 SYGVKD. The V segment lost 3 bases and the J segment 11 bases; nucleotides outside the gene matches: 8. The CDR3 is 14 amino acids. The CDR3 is CAISETGGTSSQHF. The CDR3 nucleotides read TGTGCCATCAGTGAAACAGGGGGCACTTCGTCCCAGCATTTT.

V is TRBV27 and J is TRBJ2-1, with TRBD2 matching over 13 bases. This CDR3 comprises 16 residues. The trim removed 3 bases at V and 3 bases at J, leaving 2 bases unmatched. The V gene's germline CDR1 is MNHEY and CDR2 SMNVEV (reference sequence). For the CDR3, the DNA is TGTGCCAGCAGTTTGGGGACTAGCGGGAACTACAATGAGCAGTTCTTC. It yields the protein CASSLGTSGNYNEQFF.

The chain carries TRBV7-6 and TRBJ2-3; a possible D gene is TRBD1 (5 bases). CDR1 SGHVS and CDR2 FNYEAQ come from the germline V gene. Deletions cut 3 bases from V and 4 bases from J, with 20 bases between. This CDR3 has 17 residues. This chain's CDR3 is CASSFRFKGVVADTQYF. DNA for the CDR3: TGTGCCAGCAGCTTTAGGTTCAAAGGGGTTGTAGCAGATACGCAGTATTTT. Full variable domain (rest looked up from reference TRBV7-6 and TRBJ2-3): GAGVSQSPRYKVTKRGQDVALRCDPISGHVSLYWYRQALGQGPEFLTYFNYEAQQDKSGLPNDRFSAERPEGSISTLTIQRTEQRDSAMYRCASSFRFKGVVADTQYFGPGTRLTVL.

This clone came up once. DNA of the CDR3: TGTGCCAGCAGCGCCACCGGGACAGGGACGGGAAACACCATATATTTT. It specifies CASSATGTGTGNTIYF. The chain carries TRBV11-3 and TRBJ1-3, with 9 bases matching TRBD1. Trimming removed 5 bases from V and 4 bases from J; junction bases left unmatched: 9. Germline CDR1 SGHNT, CDR2 YENEEA. This CDR3 is 16 amino acids long.

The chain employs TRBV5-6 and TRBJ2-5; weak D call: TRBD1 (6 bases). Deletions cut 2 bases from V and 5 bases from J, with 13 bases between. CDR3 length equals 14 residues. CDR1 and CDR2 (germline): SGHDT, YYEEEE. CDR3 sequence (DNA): TGTGCCAGCAGCTTCAGGGGAGAGGGGGAGACCCAGTACTTC. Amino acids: CASSFRGEGETQYF.

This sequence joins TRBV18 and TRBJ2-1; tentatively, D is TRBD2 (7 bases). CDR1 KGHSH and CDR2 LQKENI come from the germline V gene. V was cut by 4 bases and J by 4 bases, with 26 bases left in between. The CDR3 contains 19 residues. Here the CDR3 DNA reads TGTGCCAGCTCACTCATTCGGGGGGCGACGGAGCGGACTTACAATGAGCAGTTCTTC. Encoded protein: CASSLIRGATERTYNEQFF.

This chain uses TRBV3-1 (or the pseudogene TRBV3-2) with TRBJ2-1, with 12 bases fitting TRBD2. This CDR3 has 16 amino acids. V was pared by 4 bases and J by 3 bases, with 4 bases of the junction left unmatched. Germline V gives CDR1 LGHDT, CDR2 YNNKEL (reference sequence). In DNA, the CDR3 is TGTGCCAGCAGCCCGGGACTAGCGGGTCTCTACAATGAGCAGTTCTTC. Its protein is CASSPGLAGLYNEQFF.

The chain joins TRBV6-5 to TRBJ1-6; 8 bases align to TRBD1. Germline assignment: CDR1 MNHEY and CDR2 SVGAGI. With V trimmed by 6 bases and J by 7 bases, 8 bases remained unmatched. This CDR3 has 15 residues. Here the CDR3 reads CASSRPGQGNSPLHF. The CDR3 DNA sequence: TGTGCCAGCAGCCGCCCAGGACAGGGAAATTCACCCCTCCACTTT.

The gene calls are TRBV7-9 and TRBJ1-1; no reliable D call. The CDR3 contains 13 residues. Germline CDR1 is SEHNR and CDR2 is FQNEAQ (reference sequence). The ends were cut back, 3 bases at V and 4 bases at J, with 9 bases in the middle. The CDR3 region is CASSLESGTEAFF. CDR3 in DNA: TGTGCCAGCAGCTTGGAGAGCGGCACTGAAGCTTTCTTT.

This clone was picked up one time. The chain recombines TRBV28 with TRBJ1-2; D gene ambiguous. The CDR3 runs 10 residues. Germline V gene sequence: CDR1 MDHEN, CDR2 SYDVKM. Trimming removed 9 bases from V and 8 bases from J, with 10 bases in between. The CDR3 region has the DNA TGTGCCAGTGGTGTGGCCGGCTACACCTTC. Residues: CASGVAGYTF.